Following are 8 T cell receptor beta chains from one sample sequenced in a study of post-analysis software for immune sequencing data. Each TCR beta cDNA library carried unique molecular identifiers. TCRdb reprocessed the PCR reads via MiXCR and lists one record per CDR3 protein. The top ten clones hold more than 1.5% of a sample with hundreds of thousands of distinct CDR3 sequences, 44% of them seen once. General study findings and limits: When patients were compared with controls, about five TRBV segments were more frequent, TRBV5-6, TRBV5-1 and TRBV20-1 among them.

What these receptors recognize is not known. The source material was blood. All receptors derive from a girl aged 5-17 years with multiple sclerosis.

V and J are TRBV5-1 and TRBJ2-1, with 14 bases aligning to TRBD2. Trimming at V came to 4 bases and at J to 7 bases, leaving 10 bases not matched to a gene. From germline, CDR1 is SGHRS and CDR2 YFSETQ. This CDR3 has 17 residues. CDR3 sequence (DNA): TGCGCCAGCAGCCCCGCTCGCGGGACTAGCGGGGGTAATGAGCAGTTCTTC. This gives the protein CASSPARGTSGGNEQFF.

Only a few counts were recorded for this clonotype. The rearrangement links TRBV4-2 to TRBJ2-7; 9 bases match TRBD2. This CDR3 comprises 19 residues. CDR1 and CDR2 (germline): LGHNA, YNFKEQ. After removal of 0 bases from V and 0 bases from J, the junction contained 12 bases not matched to a gene. The CDR3 here is CASSQDLTSSGVSSYEQYF. CDR3 coding DNA: TGTGCCAGCAGCCAAGATCTGACGTCTAGCGGGGTTAGCTCCTACGAGCAGTACTTC.

The gene calls are TRBV20-1 and TRBJ1-2; TRBD1 matches at 7 bases. This CDR3 region has 13 residues. Germline V gives CDR1 DFQATT, CDR2 SNEGSKA (reference sequence). Trimming at V came to 3 bases and at J to 8 bases, leaving 9 bases not matched to a gene. Written as DNA, the CDR3 is TGCAGTGCTAGGGTCGACAGGGTTGGCGGCTACACCTTC. Protein product: CSARVDRVGGYTF.

The chain is built from TRBV12-3 or TRBV12-4 and TRBJ2-3, with a weak D call TRBD2 (5 bases). V lost 8 bases and J 9 bases, leaving 18 bases between the germline ends. The CDR3 is 13 residues long. CDR3 residues: CASGEPGSGTQYF. The CDR3 coding sequence is TGTGCCAGCGGAGAACCGGGGAGTGGGACGCAGTATTTT.

Notes on this clonotype: It may be a read error: a sequence one base away is much more abundant. The rearrangement links TRBV6-5 to TRBJ2-1; a weak D match, TRBD2 (6 bases). This CDR3 comprises 13 residues. CDR1 is MNHEY and CDR2 is SVGAGI in the germline V gene. CDR3 loop: CANSLGLHNEQFF. The CDR3, as DNA: TGTGCCAACAGTTTGGGACTCCACAATGAGCAGTTCTTC.

The chain couples TRBV7-2 to TRBJ2-1, with 7 bases aligning to TRBD2. Germline V gives CDR1 SGHTA, CDR2 FQGNSA. The CDR3 consists of 14 residues. V lost 5 bases, J lost 5 bases, and 6 bases stayed unmatched. CDR3 amino acids: CASSPTGLDNEQFF. The CDR3 nucleotides read TGTGCCAGCAGCCCGACCGGACTAGACAATGAGCAGTTCTTC.

There are a few counts of this clonotype. The genes are TRBV7-9 and TRBJ2-5, with D tentatively TRBD2 (6 bases). Per the germline V gene, CDR1 is SEHNR and CDR2 is FQNEAQ (reference sequence). This CDR3 spans 17 amino acids. V was clipped by 5 bases and J by 4 bases, with 23 bases between them. Here the CDR3 reads CASSEGGGILLGETQYF. The CDR3 region has the DNA TGTGCCAGCAGCGAAGGCGGAGGGATTTTACTAGGAGAGACCCAGTACTTC.

J is TRBJ2-1 and V is TRBV7-3; TRBD1 matches 8 bases. Germline assignment: CDR1 SGHTA and CDR2 FQGTGA. Trimming took 5 bases from V and 10 from J; bases not matched to a gene: 13. This CDR3 comprises 15 residues. The CDR3 region is CASSDKDGQGKEQFF. The CDR3 DNA reads as TGTGCCAGCAGCGACAAAGACGGACAGGGTAAAGAGCAGTTCTTC.